This note documents a single TCR beta chain sequence. Its antigen is not known. Oncomine TCR Beta short-read sequencing was applied to DNA from cultured CD4+ T cells. TCRdb redid the calling of the PCR reads with MiXCR, one entry per CDR3 protein. The sample shows 4,500 to 5,500 distinct CDR3 sequences, less than 50% of them seen only once. This sample stems from a study of vaccination and CD4 T cells after COVID-19. Background on the study: Overlapping SARS-CoV-2, HCoV-NL63, HCoV-OC43 and HCoV-229E spike peptides stimulated the cells.

V shed 7 bases and J shed 0 bases, with 19 bases lying between them. The CDR3 is 17 residues long. Germline V gene data show CDR1 as MNHEY and CDR2 as SVGAGI. The treatment was: approximately 9-day PBMC culture with coronavirus spike peptide pools or control peptides (ViraFEST assay). It was before the COVID-19 pandemic (2011-2018) that the unexposed donor's CD4+ T cells were collected. The genes are TRBV6-5 and TRBJ1-5, with unresolved D. The sample was CD4+ T cells from blood, cultured in vitro. The clonotype was recovered from a human donor in good health. In nucleotides, the CDR3 is TGTGCCAGCACTTATCGGGCAGGACTTTATAGCAATCAGCCCCAGCATTTT. It yields the protein CASTYRAGLYSNQPQHF.